These T cell receptor beta chains were read from a single sample in a study of cytomegalovirus exposure and HLA in healthy donors. Sequencing used immunoSEQ multiplex PCR; TCRdb keeps in-frame clones, though not all of them. The table shows 150,000 or so clones, with almost 85% occurring only once. Sample: PBMCs. The source is a man aged 25-40 years in good health and CMV-seronegative. CDR3s include the opening cysteine and the closing phenylalanine or tryptophan. A D gene is named only where the DNA matches it firmly. Clone size is stated in some rows and not others, as once, few, many or a class when expanded.

size: -
J: TRBJ2-1
D: TRBD2
V: TRBV2
CDR3: CASKTSGFNNEQFF
DNA: TGTGCCAGCAAAACTAGCGGCTTTAACAATGAGCAGTTCTTC

size: -
J: TRBJ2-5
D: -
V: TRBV4-1
CDR3: CASSQVFAGDGETQYF
DNA: TGCGCCAGCAGCCAAGTGTTCGCAGGGGATGGGGAGACCCAGTACTTC

size: few
J: TRBJ2-5
D: -
V: TRBV9
CDR3: CASSVTGQETQYF
DNA: TGTGCCAGCAGCGTCACAGGCCAAGAGACCCAGTACTTC

size: -
J: TRBJ2-3
D: -
V: TRBV15
CDR3: CATSPHRSTDTQYF
DNA: TGTGCCACCAGCCCTCACCGGAGCACAGATACGCAGTATTTT

size: -
J: TRBJ2-5
D: TRBD2
V: TRBV2
CDR3: CASSGGTTPSTQYF
DNA: TGTGCCAGCAGTGGGGGGACTACCCCAAGCACCCAGTACTTC

size: -
J: TRBJ2-1
D: TRBD2
V: TRBV15
CDR3: CATSRDYPIRSGSYNEQFF
DNA: TGTGCCACCAGCAGAGATTACCCAATCCGTAGCGGGTCGTACAATGAGCAGTTCTTC

size: -
J: TRBJ1-3
D: TRBD1
V: TRBV19
CDR3: CASSIPQGANTIYF
DNA: TGTGCCAGTAGTATCCCACAGGGGGCAAACACCATATATTTT

size: few
J: TRBJ2-2
D: -
V: TRBV2
CDR3: CASSESLVRGELFF
DNA: TGTGCCAGCAGTGAATCCCTAGTCCGCGGGGAGCTGTTTTTT

size: -
J: TRBJ1-1
D: -
V: TRBV29-1
CDR3: CSVAKGGNTEAFF
DNA: TGCAGCGTTGCAAAGGGAGGGAACACTGAAGCTTTCTTT

size: -
J: TRBJ2-3
D: -
V: TRBV5-1
CDR3: CASRSGVIADTQYF
DNA: TGCGCCAGCAGGTCAGGTGTGATCGCAGATACGCAGTATTTT

size: -
J: TRBJ2-2
D: TRBD2
V: TRBV30
CDR3: CASKPGTSDTGELFF
DNA: TGTGCCAGCAAACCGGGGACTAGTGACACCGGGGAGCTGTTTTTT

size: -
J: TRBJ2-2
D: -
V: TRBV18
CDR3: CASSFDRRSRSTGELFF
DNA: TGTGCCAGCTCTTTCGACAGGAGGAGTAGAAGTACCGGGGAGCTGTTTTTT

size: -
J: TRBJ1-2
D: -
V: TRBV7-2
CDR3: CASSLAGQGGYGYTF
DNA: TGTGCCAGCAGCTTAGCGGGCCAGGGTGGGTATGGCTACACCTTC

size: -
J: TRBJ2-1
D: TRBD2
V: TRBV7-9
CDR3: CSSSTPSGGSTEQFF
DNA: TGTTCCAGCAGCACCCCTAGCGGGGGGTCGACTGAGCAGTTCTTC

size: -
J: TRBJ1-1
D: -
V: TRBV7-6
CDR3: CASSTWEGRAEAFF
DNA: TGTGCCAGCTCAACCTGGGAGGGCCGGGCTGAAGCTTTCTTT

size: -
J: TRBJ2-1
D: -
V: TRBV5-1
CDR3: CASSFQGLGWDEQFF
DNA: TGCGCCAGCAGCTTCCAGGGTTTAGGTTGGGATGAGCAGTTCTTC

size: -
J: TRBJ2-3
D: -
V: TRBV5-1
CDR3: CASSAGQSTDTQYF
DNA: TGCGCCAGCAGCGCGGGACAGAGCACAGATACGCAGTATTTT

size: -
J: TRBJ2-5
D: -
V: TRBV9
CDR3: CASSVDQNRAEAQYF
DNA: TGTGCCAGCAGCGTAGACCAGAACCGAGCGGAGGCCCAGTACTTC

size: -
J: TRBJ1-5
D: TRBD1
V: TRBV6-5
CDR3: CASRRTGSEPQHF
DNA: TGTGCCAGCAGAAGGACAGGGAGTGAGCCCCAGCATTTT

size: once
J: TRBJ1-2
D: -
V: TRBV19
CDR3: CASTSPPAGASGYTF
DNA: TGTGCCAGTACCTCGCCCCCGGCAGGGGCAAGCGGCTACACCTTC

size: -
J: TRBJ1-1
D: -
V: TRBV7-9
CDR3: CSSSKGGTEAFF
DNA: TGTTCCAGCAGTAAGGGGGGGACTGAAGCTTTCTTT

size: -
J: TRBJ2-5
D: TRBD1
V: TRBV7-6
CDR3: CASSNRGRGQETQYF
DNA: TGTGCCAGCAGCAACAGGGGACGTGGGCAAGAGACCCAGTACTTC

size: -
J: TRBJ2-6
D: -
V: TRBV5-4
CDR3: CASSLRGSYPSVLTF
DNA: TGTGCCAGCAGCTTGCGGGGTTCCTATCCCTCCGTCCTGACTTTC

size: -
J: TRBJ2-5
D: TRBD2
V: TRBV5-1
CDR3: CASSTGGLAGGPETQYF
DNA: TGCGCCAGCAGCACGGGAGGGCTAGCGGGGGGGCCGGAGACCCAGTACTTC

size: -
J: TRBJ2-5
D: -
V: TRBV29-1
CDR3: CSVVGRQETQYF
DNA: TGCAGCGTCGTGGGGCGGCAGGAGACCCAGTACTTC

size: -
J: TRBJ2-7
D: TRBD1
V: TRBV6-5
CDR3: CASSYSKGAASYEQYF
DNA: TGTGCCAGCAGTTACTCAAAGGGGGCAGCCTCCTACGAGCAGTACTTC

size: -
J: TRBJ2-5
D: -
V: TRBV27
CDR3: CASSYTGSETQYF
DNA: TGTGCCAGCAGTTATACAGGGTCAGAGACCCAGTACTTC

size: -
J: TRBJ2-1
D: -
V: TRBV5-1
CDR3: CASSPSSYNEQFF
DNA: TGCGCCAGCAGCCCGAGCTCCTACAATGAGCAGTTCTTC

size: -
J: TRBJ2-1
D: TRBD2
V: TRBV4-1
CDR3: CASSHRLAGGSDEQFF
DNA: TGCGCCAGCAGCCACCGACTAGCGGGGGGGAGTGATGAGCAGTTCTTC

size: -
J: TRBJ2-1
D: -
V: TRBV7-2
CDR3: CASSSFSHNEQFF
DNA: TGTGCCAGCAGCTCTTTTTCCCACAATGAGCAGTTCTTC

size: -
J: TRBJ2-7
D: TRBD1
V: TRBV28
CDR3: CASNLAGTAYEQYF
DNA: TGTGCCAGCAACCTTGCCGGGACAGCCTACGAGCAGTACTTC

size: -
J: TRBJ1-3
D: -
V: TRBV5-1
CDR3: CASSLVMGGGNTIYF
DNA: TGCGCCAGCAGCTTGGTTATGGGAGGTGGAAACACCATATATTTT

size: -
J: TRBJ2-7
D: TRBD2
V: TRBV9
CDR3: CASSVEASGSSEQYF
DNA: TGTGCCAGCAGCGTAGAAGCTAGCGGGAGTTCCGAGCAGTACTTC

size: -
J: TRBJ2-1
D: TRBD2
V: TRBV5-1
CDR3: CASSLEVAGGYNEQFF
DNA: TGCGCCAGCAGCTTGGAGGTAGCGGGAGGTTACAATGAGCAGTTCTTC

size: few
J: TRBJ2-3
D: TRBD2
V: TRBV5-4
CDR3: CASSLATSASKDTQYF
DNA: TGTGCCAGCAGCTTGGCAACTAGCGCATCGAAGGATACGCAGTATTTT

size: once
J: TRBJ2-2
D: TRBD1
V: TRBV15
CDR3: CATSGKTGGGPNTGELFF
DNA: TGTGCCACCAGCGGAAAGACAGGGGGCGGACCTAACACCGGGGAGCTGTTTTTT

size: -
J: TRBJ2-2
D: -
V: TRBV27
CDR3: CASIAGTNTGELFF
DNA: TGTGCCAGCATAGCCGGAACTAACACCGGGGAGCTGTTTTTT

size: -
J: TRBJ1-2
D: TRBD1
V: TRBV10-3
CDR3: CAISEVWDRGLHYGYTF
DNA: TGTGCCATCAGTGAGGTTTGGGACAGGGGGCTACATTATGGCTACACCTTC

size: -
J: TRBJ1-1
D: -
V: TRBV13
CDR3: CASSAGAFF
DNA: TGTGCCAGCAGCGCCGGAGCTTTCTTT

size: few
J: TRBJ1-1
D: -
V: TRBV5-4
CDR3: CASSLSRLTRDTEAFF
DNA: TGTGCCAGCAGCCTCTCTCGATTGACGCGGGACACTGAAGCTTTCTTT

size: -
J: TRBJ2-5
D: TRBD1
V: TRBV5-1
CDR3: CASSPWTGSEETQYF
DNA: TGCGCCAGCAGCCCTTGGACAGGGTCGGAGGAGACCCAGTACTTC

size: -
J: TRBJ1-5
D: -
V: TRBV2
CDR3: CASSPDSAYSNQPQHF
DNA: TGTGCCAGCAGTCCGGACAGCGCCTATAGCAATCAGCCCCAGCATTTT

size: -
J: TRBJ2-1
D: -
V: TRBV6-6
CDR3: CASSLERTYNEQFF
DNA: TGTGCCAGCAGCCTAGAGCGGACCTACAATGAGCAGTTCTTC

size: -
J: TRBJ2-7
D: -
V: TRBV19
CDR3: CASSILGRIYEQYF
DNA: TGTGCCAGTAGTATTTTGGGCAGGATCTACGAGCAGTACTTC

size: -
J: TRBJ1-2
D: TRBD1
V: TRBV5-4
CDR3: CASSLTGGHGYTF
DNA: TGTGCCAGCAGCCTCACAGGGGGACATGGCTACACCTTC

size: -
J: TRBJ1-2
D: -
V: TRBV6-1
CDR3: CASSETPPQQSFYGYTF
DNA: TGTGCCAGCAGTGAAACCCCCCCCCAACAGAGCTTTTATGGCTACACCTTC

size: -
J: TRBJ2-5
D: TRBD1
V: TRBV18
CDR3: CASSPRTGEETQYF
DNA: TGTGCCAGCTCACCAAGGACAGGGGAAGAGACCCAGTACTTC